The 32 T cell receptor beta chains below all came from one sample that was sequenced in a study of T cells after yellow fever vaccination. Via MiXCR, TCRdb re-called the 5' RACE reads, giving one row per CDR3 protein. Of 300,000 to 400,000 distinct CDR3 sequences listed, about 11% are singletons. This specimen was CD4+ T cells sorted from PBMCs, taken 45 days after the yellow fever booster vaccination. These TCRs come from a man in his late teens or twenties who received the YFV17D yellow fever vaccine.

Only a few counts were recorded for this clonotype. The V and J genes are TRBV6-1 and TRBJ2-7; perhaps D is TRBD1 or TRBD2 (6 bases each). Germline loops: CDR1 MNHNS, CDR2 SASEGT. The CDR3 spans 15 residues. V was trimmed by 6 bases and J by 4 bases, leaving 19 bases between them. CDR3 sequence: CASRGDWTANYEQYF. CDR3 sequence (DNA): TGTGCCAGCAGGGGGGACTGGACAGCTAATTACGAGCAGTACTTC.

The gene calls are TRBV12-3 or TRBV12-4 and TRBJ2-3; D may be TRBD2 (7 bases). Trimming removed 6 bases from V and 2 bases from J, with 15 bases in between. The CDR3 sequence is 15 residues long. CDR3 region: CASSLQGLNTDTQYF. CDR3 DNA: TGTGCCAGCAGCTTACAGGGACTAAACACAGATACGCAGTATTTT.

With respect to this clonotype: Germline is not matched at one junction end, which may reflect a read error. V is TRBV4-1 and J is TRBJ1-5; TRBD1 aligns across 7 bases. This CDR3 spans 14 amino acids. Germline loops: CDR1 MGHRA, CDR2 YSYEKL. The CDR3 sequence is CACSQGDRNQPQHF. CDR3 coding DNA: TGCGCCTGCAGCCAGGGGGACCGCAATCAGCCCCAGCATTTT.

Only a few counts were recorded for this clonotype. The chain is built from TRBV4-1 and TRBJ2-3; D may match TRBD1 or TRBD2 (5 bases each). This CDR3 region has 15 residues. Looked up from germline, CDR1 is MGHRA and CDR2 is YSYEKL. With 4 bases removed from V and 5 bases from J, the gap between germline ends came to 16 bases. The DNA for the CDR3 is TGCGCCAGCAGCCTAGGGGAATTCGGGGAAGATACGCAGTATTTT. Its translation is CASSLGEFGEDTQYF.

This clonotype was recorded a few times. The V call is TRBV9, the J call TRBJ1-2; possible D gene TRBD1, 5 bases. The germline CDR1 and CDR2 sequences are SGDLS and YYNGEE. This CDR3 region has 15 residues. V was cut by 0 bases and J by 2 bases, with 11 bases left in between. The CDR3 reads CASSVAPAGNYGYTF. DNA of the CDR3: TGTGCCAGCAGCGTAGCCCCGGCAGGGAACTATGGCTACACCTTC.

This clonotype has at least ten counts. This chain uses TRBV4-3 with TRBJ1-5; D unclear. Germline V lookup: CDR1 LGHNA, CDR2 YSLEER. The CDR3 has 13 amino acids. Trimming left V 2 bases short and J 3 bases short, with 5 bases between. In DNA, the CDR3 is TGCGCCAGCAGCCAACTCATCAATCAGCCCCAGCATTTT. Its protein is CASSQLINQPQHF.

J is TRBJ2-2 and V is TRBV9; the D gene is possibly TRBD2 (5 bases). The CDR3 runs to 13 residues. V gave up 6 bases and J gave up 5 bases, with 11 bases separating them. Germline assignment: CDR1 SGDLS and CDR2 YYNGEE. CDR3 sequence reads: CASKPWETGELFF. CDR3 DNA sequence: TGTGCCAGCAAGCCTTGGGAGACCGGGGAGCTGTTTTTT.

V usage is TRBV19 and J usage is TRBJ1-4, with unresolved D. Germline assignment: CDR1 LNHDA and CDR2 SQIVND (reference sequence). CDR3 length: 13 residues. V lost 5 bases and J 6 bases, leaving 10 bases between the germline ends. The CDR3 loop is CASSLGPYEKLFF. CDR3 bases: TGTGCCAGTAGTCTCGGCCCCTATGAAAAACTGTTTTTT.

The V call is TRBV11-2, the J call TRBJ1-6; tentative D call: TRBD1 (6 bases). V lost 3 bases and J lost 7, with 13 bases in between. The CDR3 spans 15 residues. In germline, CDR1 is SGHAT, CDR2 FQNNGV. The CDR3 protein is CASSFSHRVNSPLHF. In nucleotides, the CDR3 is TGTGCCAGCAGCTTCTCTCACAGGGTGAATTCACCCCTCCACTTT.

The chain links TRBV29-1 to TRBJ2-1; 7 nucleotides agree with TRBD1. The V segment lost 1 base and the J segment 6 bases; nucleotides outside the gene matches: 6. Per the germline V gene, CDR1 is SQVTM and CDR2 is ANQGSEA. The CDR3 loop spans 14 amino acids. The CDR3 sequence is CSVEGQWDSNEQFF. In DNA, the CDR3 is TGCAGCGTTGAAGGGCAGTGGGACAGCAATGAGCAGTTCTTC.

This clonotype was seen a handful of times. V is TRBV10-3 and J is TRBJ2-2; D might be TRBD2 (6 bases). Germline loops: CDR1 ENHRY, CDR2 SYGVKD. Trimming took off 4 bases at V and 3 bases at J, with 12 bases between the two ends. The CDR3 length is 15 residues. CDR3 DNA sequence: TGTGCCATCAGTGTGCAGGGACTGGACACCGGGGAGCTGTTTTTT. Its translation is CAISVQGLDTGELFF.

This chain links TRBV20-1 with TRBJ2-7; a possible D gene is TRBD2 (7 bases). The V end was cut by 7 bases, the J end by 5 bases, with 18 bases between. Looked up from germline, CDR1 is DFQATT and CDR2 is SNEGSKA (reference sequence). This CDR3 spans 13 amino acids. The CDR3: CSGMVGGLDEQYF. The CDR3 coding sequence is TGCAGTGGGATGGTGGGGGGGCTGGACGAGCAGTACTTC.

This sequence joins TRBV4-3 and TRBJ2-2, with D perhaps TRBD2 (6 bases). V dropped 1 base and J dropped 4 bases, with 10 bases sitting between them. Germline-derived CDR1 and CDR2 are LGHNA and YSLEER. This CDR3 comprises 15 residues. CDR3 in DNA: TGCGCCAGCAGCCAAGGTGGGGGGACCACCGGGGAGCTGTTTTTT. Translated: CASSQGGGTTGELFF.

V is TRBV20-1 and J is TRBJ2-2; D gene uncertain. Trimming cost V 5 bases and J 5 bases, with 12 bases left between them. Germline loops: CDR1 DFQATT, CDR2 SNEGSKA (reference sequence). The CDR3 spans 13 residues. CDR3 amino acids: CSADTPATGELFF. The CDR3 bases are TGCAGTGCTGATACCCCCGCGACCGGGGAGCTGTTTTTT.

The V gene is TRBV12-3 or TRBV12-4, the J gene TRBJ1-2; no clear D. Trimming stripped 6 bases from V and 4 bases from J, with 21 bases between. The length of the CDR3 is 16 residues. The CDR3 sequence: CASRPGRRTSGYGYTF. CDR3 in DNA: TGTGCCAGCAGGCCGGGGAGGAGGACCTCCGGCTATGGCTACACCTTC.

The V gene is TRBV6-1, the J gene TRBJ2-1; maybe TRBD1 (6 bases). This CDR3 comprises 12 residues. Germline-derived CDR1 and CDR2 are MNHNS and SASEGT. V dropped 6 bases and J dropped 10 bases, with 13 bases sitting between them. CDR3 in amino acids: CASRTGWSEQFF. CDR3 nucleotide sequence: TGTGCCAGCAGAACAGGGTGGAGCGAGCAGTTCTTC.

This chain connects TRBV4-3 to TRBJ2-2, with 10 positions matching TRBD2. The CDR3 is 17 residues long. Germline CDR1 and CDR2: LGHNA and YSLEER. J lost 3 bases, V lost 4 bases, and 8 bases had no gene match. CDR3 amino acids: CASSRNSGGFYTGELFF. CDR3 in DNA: TGCGCCAGCAGCCGGAATAGCGGGGGGTTTTACACCGGGGAGCTGTTTTTT.

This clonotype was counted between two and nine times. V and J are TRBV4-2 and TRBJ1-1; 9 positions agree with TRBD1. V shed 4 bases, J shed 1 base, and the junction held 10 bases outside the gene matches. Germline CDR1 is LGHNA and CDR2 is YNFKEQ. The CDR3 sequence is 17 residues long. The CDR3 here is CASSLGQGPSGNTEAFF. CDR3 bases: TGTGCCAGCAGCCTTGGACAGGGGCCGTCGGGGAACACTGAAGCTTTCTTT.

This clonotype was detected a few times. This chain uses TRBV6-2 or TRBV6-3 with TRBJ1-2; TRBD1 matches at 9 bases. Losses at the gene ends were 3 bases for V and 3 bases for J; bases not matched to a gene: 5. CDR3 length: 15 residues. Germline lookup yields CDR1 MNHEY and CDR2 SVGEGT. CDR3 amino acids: CASSYPGQGDYGYTF. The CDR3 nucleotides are TGTGCCAGCAGTTATCCGGGACAGGGCGACTATGGCTACACCTTC.

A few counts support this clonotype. DNA for the CDR3: TGTGCCAGCAGCCCGAACCGGGGGACTGAAGCTTTCTTT. Its translation is CASSPNRGTEAFF. The chain uses TRBV12-3 or TRBV12-4 and TRBJ1-1; the D gene is possibly TRBD1 (5 bases). V was pared by 6 bases and J by 5 bases, with 13 bases between. The CDR3 spans 13 residues.

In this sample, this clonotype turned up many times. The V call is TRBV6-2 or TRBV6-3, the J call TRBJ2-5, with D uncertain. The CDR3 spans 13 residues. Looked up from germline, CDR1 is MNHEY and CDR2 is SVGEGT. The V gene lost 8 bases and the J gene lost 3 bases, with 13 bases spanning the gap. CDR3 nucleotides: TGTGCCAGCTCCTCGTGGGGAAAAGAGACCCAGTACTTC. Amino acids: CASSSWGKETQYF.

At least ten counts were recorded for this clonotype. The CDR3 nucleotides read TGTGCCAGCGGCCAAAATTACAGGGTTCTCTACAATGAGCAGTTCTTC. This translates into CASGQNYRVLYNEQFF. This sequence joins TRBV5-6 and TRBJ2-1, with D possibly matching TRBD1 (6 bases). V dropped 7 bases and J dropped 3 bases, with 20 bases sitting between them. This CDR3 has 16 amino acids. Germline V CDR1 and CDR2: SGHDT, YYEEEE.

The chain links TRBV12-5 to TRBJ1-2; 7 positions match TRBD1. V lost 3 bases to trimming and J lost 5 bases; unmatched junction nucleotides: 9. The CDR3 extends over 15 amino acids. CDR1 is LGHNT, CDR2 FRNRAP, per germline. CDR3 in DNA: TGTGCTAGTGGTTTTGGGGACAGAGGAACGTATGGCTACACCTTC. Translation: CASGFGDRGTYGYTF.

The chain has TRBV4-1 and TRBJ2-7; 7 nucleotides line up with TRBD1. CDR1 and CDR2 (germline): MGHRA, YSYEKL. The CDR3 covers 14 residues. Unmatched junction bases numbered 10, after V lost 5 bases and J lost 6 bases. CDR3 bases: TGCGCCAGCAGCTCGACAGGGAACGAGGGCGAGCAGTACTTC. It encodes CASSSTGNEGEQYF.

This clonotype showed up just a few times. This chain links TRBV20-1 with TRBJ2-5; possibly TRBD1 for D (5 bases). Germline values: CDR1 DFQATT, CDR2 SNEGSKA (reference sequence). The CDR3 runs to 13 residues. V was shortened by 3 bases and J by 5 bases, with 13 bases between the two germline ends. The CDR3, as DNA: TGCAGTGCTAGGGGGTCCCCAGGGGAGACCCAGTACTTC. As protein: CSARGSPGETQYF.

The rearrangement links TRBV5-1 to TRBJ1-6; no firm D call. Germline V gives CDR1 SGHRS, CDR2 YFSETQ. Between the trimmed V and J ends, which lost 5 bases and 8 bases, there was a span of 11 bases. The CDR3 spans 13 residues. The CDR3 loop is CASRFSTDSPLHF. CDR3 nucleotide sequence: TGCGCCAGCAGGTTTTCTACGGATTCACCCCTCCACTTT.

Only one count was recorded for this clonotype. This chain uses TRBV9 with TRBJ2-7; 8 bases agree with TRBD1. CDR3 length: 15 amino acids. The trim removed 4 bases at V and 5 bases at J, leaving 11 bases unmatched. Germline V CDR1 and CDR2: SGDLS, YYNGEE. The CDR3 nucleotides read TGTGCCAGCAGCCTTCACATCAGGGGGCGAGACGAGCAGTACGTC. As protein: CASSLHIRGRDEQYV.

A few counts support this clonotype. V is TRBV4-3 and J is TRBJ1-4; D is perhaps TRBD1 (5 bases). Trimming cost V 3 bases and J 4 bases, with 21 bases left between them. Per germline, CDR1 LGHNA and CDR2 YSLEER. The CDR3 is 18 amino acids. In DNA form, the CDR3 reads TGCGCCAGCAGCCAGGGGACGGACCCAAGACTCGGTAATGAAAAACTGTTTTTT. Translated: CASSQGTDPRLGNEKLFF.

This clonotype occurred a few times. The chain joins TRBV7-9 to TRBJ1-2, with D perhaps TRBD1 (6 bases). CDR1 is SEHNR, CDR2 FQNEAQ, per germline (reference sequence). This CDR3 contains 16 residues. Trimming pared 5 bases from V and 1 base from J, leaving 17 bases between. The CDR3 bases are TGTGCCAGCAGCCCCCTGCAGGGGAGAAGTAACTATGGCTACACCTTC. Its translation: CASSPLQGRSNYGYTF.

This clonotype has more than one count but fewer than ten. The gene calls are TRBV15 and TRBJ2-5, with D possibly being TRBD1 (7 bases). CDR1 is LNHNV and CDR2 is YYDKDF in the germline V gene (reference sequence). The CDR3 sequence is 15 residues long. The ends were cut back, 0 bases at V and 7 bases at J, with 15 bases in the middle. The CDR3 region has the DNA TGTGCCACCAGCAGAGACCCAGGGGGGTGGGGGACCCAGTACTTC. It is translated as CATSRDPGGWGTQYF.

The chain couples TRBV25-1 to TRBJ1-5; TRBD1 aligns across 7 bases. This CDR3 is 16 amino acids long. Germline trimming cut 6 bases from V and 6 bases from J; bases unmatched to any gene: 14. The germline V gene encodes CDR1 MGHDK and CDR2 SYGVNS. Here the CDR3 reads CASSRTGTAWTQPQHF. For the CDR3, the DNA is TGTGCCAGCAGCAGAACCGGGACAGCTTGGACTCAGCCCCAGCATTTT.

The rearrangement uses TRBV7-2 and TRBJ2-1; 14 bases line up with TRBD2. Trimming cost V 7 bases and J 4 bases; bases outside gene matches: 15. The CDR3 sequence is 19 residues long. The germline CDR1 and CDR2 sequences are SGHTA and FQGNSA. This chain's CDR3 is CASNPRGTSGGPKYNEQFF. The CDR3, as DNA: TGTGCCAGCAACCCCAGGGGGACTAGCGGGGGCCCCAAATACAATGAGCAGTTCTTC.